The 9 T cell receptor beta chains below were found in one sample sequenced in a study of T cell repertoires in cytomegalovirus infection (dated by TCRdb to between 2017 and 2020). Sequenced using an Illumina HiSeq 1500. In-frame beta chains were kept once TCRdb had trimmed the public reads at Q25 with fastp and called clones with MiXCR. Entries that share a CDR3 protein sequence are merged under the most common genes and DNA. This sample has about 490,000 distinct CDR3 sequences in its table, and around 27% of those were observed once. Of the sample, under 15% falls within the top ten clones. Sequences were obtained from PBMCs. Receptors were obtained from a human donor in good health (CMV status not recorded). Some clones in this sample may be carry-over from other donors' samples.

The chain links TRBV6-2 or TRBV6-3 to TRBJ2-7, with D unclear. There are 11 residues in the CDR3. With 3 bases removed from V and 4 bases from J, the gap between germline ends came to 4 bases. From germline, CDR1 is MNHEY and CDR2 SVGEGT. This chain's CDR3 is CASSYYYEQYF. The CDR3 nucleotides are TGTGCCAGCAGTTATTATTACGAGCAGTACTTC.

This chain links TRBV7-2 with TRBJ1-5, with TRBD1 matching 8 bases. Germline-derived CDR1 and CDR2 are SGHTA and FQGNSA. The CDR3 length is 19 residues. The junction had 12 bases not matched to a gene; V was cut back by 2 bases and J by 0 bases. CDR3 in amino acids: CASSLSRTGSADSNQPQHF. The CDR3 DNA follows: TGTGCCAGCAGCTTATCTAGGACAGGGTCGGCTGATAGCAATCAGCCCCAGCATTTT.

CDR3 in DNA: TGTGCCAGCAGCGCCAGACGCGGGGGGGAGACCCAGTACTTC. Translating gives CASSARRGGETQYF. The V and J genes are TRBV2 and TRBJ2-5; 8 bases are a match to TRBD2. CDR3 length equals 14 residues. Germline CDR1 reads SNHLY; CDR2 reads FYNNEI. The V segment lost 6 bases and the J segment 5 bases; nucleotides outside the gene matches: 8. The complete variable domain, with remaining parts taken from reference TRBV2 and TRBJ2-5, reads EPEVTQTPSHQVTQMGQEVILRCVPISNHLYFYWYRQILGQKVEFLVSFYNNEISEKSEIFDDQFSVERPDGSNFTLKIRSTKLEDSAMYFCASSARRGGETQYFGPGTRLLVL.

The chain recombines TRBV18 with TRBJ1-3; a possible D gene is TRBD1 (6 bases). Trimming left V 3 bases short and J 0 bases short, with 9 bases between. Germline assignment: CDR1 KGHSH and CDR2 LQKENI. The CDR3 loop spans 15 amino acids. CDR3 DNA: TGTGCCAGCTCACCCCAGACAGGCTCTGGAAACACCATATATTTT. Its translation is CASSPQTGSGNTIYF. The complete variable domain, with remaining parts taken from reference TRBV18 and TRBJ1-3, reads NAGVMQNPRHLVRRRGQEARLRCSPMKGHSHVYWYRQLPEEGLKFMVYLQKENIIDESGMPKERFSAEFPKEGPSILRIQQVVRGDSAAYFCASSPQTGSGNTIYFGEGSWLTVV.

This clonotype appeared many times. The rearrangement uses TRBV6-2 or TRBV6-3 and TRBJ1-5; 7 nucleotides agree with TRBD1. V lost 6 bases, J lost 2 bases, and 10 bases stayed unmatched. Per germline, CDR1 MNHEY and CDR2 SVGEGT. This CDR3 is built from 16 residues. In nucleotides, the CDR3 is TGTGCCAGCAGCGCTACAGGGGCGCGGGGCAATCAGCCCCAGCATTTT. Amino acids: CASSATGARGNQPQHF.

V is TRBV6-4 and J is TRBJ2-3; D is uncertain. The CDR3 is 15 amino acids. Trimming removed 4 bases from V and 0 bases from J, with 11 bases in between. CDR1 is MRHNA and CDR2 is SNTAGT in the germline V gene. CDR3 in amino acids: CASSVVGASTDTQYF. As DNA, the CDR3 is TGTGCCAGCAGTGTCGTGGGCGCTAGCACAGATACGCAGTATTTT.

Many counts were recorded for this clonotype. The rearrangement joins TRBV7-2 to TRBJ2-7; D remains unclear. V gave up 2 bases and J gave up 6 bases, with 11 bases separating them. This CDR3 contains 13 residues. Per the germline V gene, CDR1 is SGHTA and CDR2 is FQGNSA. CDR3 DNA: TGTGCCAGCAGCTTAATAGCTGGGGTCGAGCAGTACGTC. As protein: CASSLIAGVEQYV.

The chain recombines TRBV10-1 with TRBJ1-5; D perhaps matches TRBD1 (6 bases). The germline gives CDR1 WNHNN, CDR2 SYGVQD (reference sequence). V lost 6 bases, J lost 2 bases, and 20 bases lay in between. The CDR3 has 17 residues. The CDR3 reads CASREGEGTGGNQPQHF. Here the CDR3 DNA reads TGCGCCAGCAGAGAGGGGGAAGGGACGGGGGGCAATCAGCCCCAGCATTTT.

J is TRBJ2-1 and V is TRBV7-9, with 7 nucleotides matching TRBD2. The CDR3 consists of 16 residues. J lost 4 bases, V lost 0 bases, and 6 bases had no gene match. The V gene's germline CDR1 is SEHNR and CDR2 FQNEAQ (reference sequence). CDR3 nucleotides: TGTGCCAGCAGCTTAGCGGGTAGCGGGCTTTACAATGAGCAGTTCTTC. Encoded protein: CASSLAGSGLYNEQFF.